This T cell receptor (beta chain) was sequenced in a study of PD-L1 blockade in urothelial cancer. The assay was immunoSEQ multiplex PCR, and TCRdb's table has in-frame clones only and misses some. The table has under 35,000 clones, roughly nine tenths seen once; the top ten hold 7.5% to 9.5%. Time point meaning: peripheral blood 6 weeks after treatment start. The CDR3 has 15 amino acids. Germline V gene data show CDR1 as SGHNT and CDR2 as YYREEE (reference sequence). V lost 4 bases and J 4 bases, leaving 16 bases between the germline ends. V gene TRBV5-4 combines with J gene TRBJ2-3; weak D call: TRBD1 (7 bases). This TCR came from a man older than 75 with urothelial cancer. Sample: PBMCs, taken around atezolizumab (anti-PD-L1) treatment. The CDR3 here is CASSAQTRGPDTQYF. CDR3 coding DNA: TGTGCCAGCAGCGCCCAGACTAGGGGGCCAGATACGCAGTATTTT.